A single sample is the source of the 14 T cell receptor beta chains below, sequenced in a study of early T cells in non-severe SARS-CoV-2 infection. TCRdb redid the calling of the 5' RACE reads with MiXCR, one entry per CDR3 protein. Counted here are about 25,000 distinct CDR3 sequences, 5.5% occurring once; the ten biggest clones make up roughly 2.5%. Sequencing was done on a sample of whole blood. Every receptor here comes from an adult who was a healthcare worker with PCR-confirmed SARS-CoV-2 infection or an uninfected control (not recorded which).

This clonotype was recorded at least ten times. The J gene is TRBJ1-2, the V gene TRBV18; 7 bases match TRBD1. The CDR3 is 14 amino acids. With V trimmed by 6 bases and J by 3 bases, 7 bases remained unmatched. Germline V gene lookup returns CDR1 KGHSH and CDR2 LQKENI. The DNA of the CDR3 is TGTGCCAGCTCCTCCTACAGGGGCGACTATGGCTACACCTTC. Amino acid sequence: CASSSYRGDYGYTF.

The table lists this clonotype with many counts. J is TRBJ2-7 and V is TRBV20-1; no definite D call. Trimming stripped 4 bases from V and 3 bases from J, with 13 bases between. Germline V gives CDR1 DFQATT, CDR2 SNEGSKA (reference sequence). The CDR3 has 13 residues. The CDR3 DNA is TGCAGTGCTAACCGGCTGATAAACTACGAGCAGTACTTC. Its protein is CSANRLINYEQYF.

This clonotype was seen ten or more times. The CDR3 region has the DNA TGTGCCAGCAGGCGGGGTTCCTACAATGAGCAGTTCTTC. The encoded protein is CASRRGSYNEQFF. This sequence joins TRBV12-3 or TRBV12-4 and TRBJ2-1; perhaps TRBD2 as D (6 bases). The CDR3 has 13 amino acids. Deletions cut 6 bases from V and 1 base from J, with 7 bases between.

On this clonotype: Possible read error: a much larger clone is one base away. This chain joins TRBV12-3 or TRBV12-4 and TRBJ2-3, with a weak D call TRBD2 (6 bases). The CDR3 contains 14 residues. Trimming shortened V by 3 bases and J by 10 bases, and 17 bases separated the two germline ends. This CDR3 reads CASSLGGPLDSQYF. The CDR3 DNA is TGTGCCAGCAGTTTGGGGGGACCCCTGGATTCGCAGTATTTT.

This chain links TRBV28 with TRBJ2-7; D could derive from TRBD1 or TRBD2 (7 bases each). The germline V gene has CDR1 MDHEN and CDR2 SYDVKM. The ends were cut back, 4 bases at V and 0 bases at J, with 13 bases in the middle. The CDR3 totals 15 residues. CDR3 coding DNA: TGTGCCAGCAGTTCAGGGGGGGCGCCCTCCTACGAGCAGTACTTC. Encoded protein: CASSSGGAPSYEQYF.

In this sample, this clonotype turned up once. The V and J genes are TRBV7-2 and TRBJ1-2; 8 bases line up with TRBD1. This CDR3 comprises 13 residues. Looked up from germline, CDR1 is SGHTA and CDR2 is FQGNSA. V was pared by 3 bases and J by 6 bases, with 3 bases of the junction left unmatched. The CDR3 spells CASSFTGGDGYTF. In DNA form, the CDR3 reads TGTGCCAGCAGCTTTACAGGGGGGGATGGCTACACCTTC.

In this sample, this clonotype turned up a few times. J is TRBJ2-1 and V is TRBV14, with 14 nucleotides matching TRBD2. In germline, CDR1 is SGHDN, CDR2 FVKESK. The CDR3 is 15 amino acids. Trimming cost V 4 bases and J 10 bases; bases outside gene matches: 6. The CDR3, as DNA: TGTGCCAGCAGCCGGGGACTAGCGGGGGTAGGAGAGCAGTTCTTC. Protein: CASSRGLAGVGEQFF.

This clonotype was found many times. CDR3 protein: CASSLRGGVDRGNEQYF. Here the CDR3 DNA reads TGTGCCAGCAGCCTACGAGGAGGGGTTGACAGGGGGAACGAGCAGTACTTC. The chain employs TRBV11-2 and TRBJ2-7, with TRBD1 matching over 9 bases. Germline V gene lookup returns CDR1 SGHAT and CDR2 FQNNGV. The trim removed 5 bases at V and 5 bases at J, leaving 16 bases unmatched. The CDR3 is made up of 17 amino acids. Together with reference TRBV11-2 and TRBJ2-7, the CDR3 gives the full variable domain: EAGVAQSPRYKIIEKRQSVAFWCNPISGHATLYWYQQILGQGPKLLIQFQNNGVVDDSQLPKDRFSAERLKGVDSTLKIQPAKLEDSAVYLCASSLRGGVDRGNEQYFGPGTRLTVT.

DNA of the CDR3: TGCAGTGCTAGAGCACAGGGGGTTCACTATGGCTACACCTTC. Translating it yields CSARAQGVHYGYTF. The chain has TRBV20-1 and TRBJ1-2, with 8 bases aligning to TRBD1. The CDR3 loop spans 14 amino acids. The germline gives CDR1 DFQATT, CDR2 SNEGSKA (reference sequence). Trimming removed 1 base from V and 3 bases from J; junction bases left unmatched: 4.

V is TRBV7-2 and J is TRBJ2-1; no clear D. This CDR3 has 14 amino acids. Per germline, CDR1 SGHTA and CDR2 FQGNSA. Deletions cut 1 base from V and 6 bases from J, with 10 bases between. CDR3 sequence (DNA): TGTGCCAGCAGCTTAGAGGTGAGCCCCAATGAGCAGTTCTTC. Its translation is CASSLEVSPNEQFF.

The sample holds many counts of this clonotype. This chain links TRBV11-2 with TRBJ2-3; 9 bases align to TRBD1. V was pared by 3 bases and J by 5 bases, with 9 bases of the junction left unmatched. Germline V gives CDR1 SGHAT, CDR2 FQNNGV. CDR3 length: 16 residues. DNA for the CDR3: TGTGCCAGCAGCTTCGCCACGGGACAGGGCGAAGATACGCAGTATTTT. Its translation is CASSFATGQGEDTQYF.

By proportion, this clonotype is medium-sized (0.01 to 0.1%). The CDR3 sequence is CASSERDRGYEQYF. CDR3 DNA sequence: TGTGCCAGCAGTGAACGGGACAGGGGGTACGAGCAGTACTTC. The V call is TRBV6-1, the J call TRBJ2-7; 11 bases are a match to TRBD1. J was trimmed by 4 bases and V by 2 bases; bases with no gene match: 1. CDR1 is MNHNS, CDR2 SASEGT, per germline. The CDR3 is made up of 14 amino acids.

The sample holds many counts of this clonotype. J is TRBJ2-7 and V is TRBV11-2, with 9 positions matching TRBD1. Trimming at V came to 1 base and at J to 6 bases, leaving 7 bases not matched to a gene. Per germline, CDR1 SGHAT and CDR2 FQNNGV. The CDR3 covers 15 residues. CDR3: CASSLVGQGVGEQYF. CDR3 coding DNA: TGTGCCAGCAGCTTAGTGGGACAGGGTGTGGGCGAGCAGTACTTC.

This clonotype appeared many times. The V and J genes are TRBV5-1 and TRBJ1-1; TRBD1 agrees at 8 bases. The germline gives CDR1 SGHRS, CDR2 YFSETQ. The ends lost 4 bases at V and 3 bases at J; junction bases unmatched: 2. The CDR3 has 13 residues. The CDR3 region has the DNA TGCGCCAGCAGCCTGACAGGGGACACTGAAGCTTTCTTT. Protein product: CASSLTGDTEAFF.